This T cell receptor beta chain came from a study of T-cell memory formation after mild COVID-19. TCRdb independently ran MiXCR on the 5' RACE reads; one entry per CDR3 protein. The table records roughly 450,000 distinct CDR3 sequences, approximately 18% of them present only once. CDR3 length: 14 amino acids. The V and J ends lost 6 bases and 7 bases respectively, with 16 bases between them. The chain recombines TRBV12-3 or TRBV12-4 with TRBJ1-3; possible D gene TRBD1, 6 bases. The TCR sequence derives from an adult woman who had mild COVID-19 (a few samples of this study predate the infection). Cell type and time point are not known. Sequenced material: PBMCs or a T cell subset sorted from them (not recorded which). The CDR3 DNA reads as TGTGCCAGCAGACGCGGAGGTACAGGGAACACCATATATTTT. Translation gives CASRRGGTGNTIYF.